The 28 T cell receptor beta chains below were found in one sample sequenced in a study of shared clonotypes between healthy human individuals. Sequencing used immunoSEQ multiplex PCR; TCRdb keeps in-frame clones, though not all of them. The sample holds approximately 2.5 million clones, around nine tenths seen once. Sequencing was performed on naive CD4+ T cells sorted from blood. Sample subset: CD45RA+ positively selected. These receptors were collected from a man aged 18 to 29 in good health.

Only one count was recorded for this clone. V usage is TRBV7-2 and J usage is TRBJ1-2, with a weak D call TRBD1 (5 bases). The CDR3 length is 14 residues. CDR1 and CDR2 from the germline V gene are SGHTA and FQGNSA. The germline V and J ends were trimmed by 3 bases and 2 bases, with 10 bases remaining between them. Here the CDR3 reads CASSFRETNYGYTF. DNA for the CDR3: TGTGCCAGCAGCTTCAGGGAAACAAACTATGGCTACACCTTC.

The rearrangement uses TRBV29-1 and TRBJ2-1; perhaps TRBD2 as D (6 bases). The CDR3 totals 15 residues. The V end was cut by 4 bases, the J end by 7 bases, with 20 bases between. Looked up from germline, CDR1 is SQVTM and CDR2 is ANQGSEA. The CDR3 nucleotides read TGCAGCGTTGGGGGTCGCGGGGTGCTTTCGAATGAGCAGTTCTTC. Its translation: CSVGGRGVLSNEQFF.

The chain joins TRBV6-4 to TRBJ2-1; TRBD2 matches at 7 bases. Germline-derived CDR1 and CDR2 are MRHNA and SNTAGT. J lost 9 bases, V lost 0 bases, and 2 bases had no gene match. CDR3 length: 13 amino acids. CDR3 loop: CASSDSGLTEQFF. The DNA for the CDR3 is TGTGCCAGCAGTGACTCGGGACTAACTGAGCAGTTCTTC.

The chain is built from TRBV7-2 and TRBJ2-7; D could derive from TRBD1 or TRBD2 (5 bases each). This CDR3 region has 15 residues. The V gene lost 5 bases and the J gene lost 2 bases, with 16 bases spanning the gap. Germline CDR1 SGHTA, CDR2 FQGNSA. The CDR3 here is CASSPLWGRTYEQYF. CDR3 DNA: TGTGCCAGCAGCCCCCTTTGGGGACGAACCTACGAGCAGTACTTC.

The chain has TRBV11-2 and TRBJ2-6; TRBD2 agrees at 11 bases. Germline assignment: CDR1 SGHAT and CDR2 FQNNGV. V shed 5 bases, J shed 3 bases, and the junction held 12 bases outside the gene matches. The CDR3 consists of 19 residues. The CDR3 DNA follows: TGTGCCAGCAGCGCTAGAGTAGCGGGAGGGCCTAGTGGGGCCAACGTCCTGACTTTC. This sequence encodes CASSARVAGGPSGANVLTF.

This chain connects TRBV7-2 to TRBJ2-3; D might be TRBD2 (5 bases). V lost 8 bases to trimming and J lost 0 bases, with 12 bases between them. Germline V CDR1 and CDR2: SGHTA, FQGNSA. The CDR3 covers 14 residues. CDR3 residues: CASVYGVSTDTQYF. Written as DNA, the CDR3 is TGTGCCAGCGTTTACGGGGTGAGCACAGATACGCAGTATTTT.

CDR3 in DNA: TGTGCCAGTAGTATCCCCTCCCCTGGCTCCGGGGAGCTGTTTTTT. It yields the protein CASSIPSPGSGELFF. This sequence joins TRBV19 and TRBJ2-2, with D uncertain. The germline V gene encodes CDR1 LNHDA and CDR2 SQIVND (reference sequence). V was trimmed by 3 bases and J by 6 bases, leaving 14 bases between them. The CDR3 has 15 amino acids.

The gene calls are TRBV29-1 and TRBJ1-4; 7 bases are shared with TRBD1. The CDR3 length is 13 residues. Germline-derived CDR1 and CDR2 are SQVTM and ANQGSEA. V lost 6 bases and J lost 5; bases outside the gene matches: 6. The CDR3 nucleotides read TGCAGCGTACAGACAGGGAAGAATGAAAAACTGTTTTTT. Translated: CSVQTGKNEKLFF.

The CDR3 here is CASTRTSGTDKQFF. In DNA, the CDR3 is TGTGCCAGTACCCGGACTAGCGGGACAGATAAGCAGTTCTTC. The rearrangement links TRBV19 to TRBJ2-1, with TRBD2 matching 12 bases. Germline-derived CDR1 and CDR2 are LNHDA and SQIVND (reference sequence). V gave up 7 bases and J gave up 11 bases; unmatched junction bases: 9. This CDR3 region has 14 residues. The full variable domain, its missing parts supplied by reference TRBV19 and TRBJ2-1, is DGGITQSPKYLFRKEGQNVTLSCEQNLNHDAMYWYRQDPGQGLRLIYYSQIVNDFQKGDIAEGYSVSREKKESFPLTVTSAQKNPTAFYLCASTRTSGTDKQFFGPGTRLTVL.

The chain is built from TRBV18 and TRBJ2-3, with D maybe TRBD1 (5 bases). The V and J ends lost 1 base and 0 bases respectively, with 14 bases between them. The CDR3 is 17 amino acids. In germline, CDR1 is KGHSH, CDR2 LQKENI. CDR3 nucleotides: TGTGCCAGCTCACCACGGTTACAGGTGGTTAGCACAGATACGCAGTATTTT. Translated, it gives CASSPRLQVVSTDTQYF.

CDR3: CASSLGDVYSGNTIYF. In DNA, the CDR3 is TGTGCCAGCAGCCTAGGGGACGTATACTCTGGAAACACCATATATTTT. The chain combines TRBV5-4 with TRBJ1-3; a possible D gene is TRBD1 (5 bases). The CDR3 is 16 amino acids. V lost 4 bases, J lost 0 bases, and 14 bases lay in between. Germline CDR1 and CDR2: SGHNT and YYREEE (reference sequence).

In its sample, this clone was seen once. The chain recombines TRBV6-5 with TRBJ1-2, with D possibly TRBD1 on 5 matching bases. Germline V gives CDR1 MNHEY, CDR2 SVGAGI. The CDR3 sequence is 14 residues long. Deletions cut 6 bases from V and 0 bases from J, with 11 bases between. CDR3 bases: TGTGCCAGCAGGTTTGGGGGTTCTAACTATGGCTACACCTTC. This sequence encodes CASRFGGSNYGYTF.

The gene calls are TRBV9 and TRBJ2-3; TRBD2 matches 9 bases. Germline V CDR1 and CDR2: SGDLS, YYNGEE. After removal of 0 bases from V and 0 bases from J, the junction contained 8 bases not matched to a gene. The CDR3 extends over 18 amino acids. CDR3 DNA: TGTGCCAGCAGCGTAGGAAGGACTAGCGACTCTAGCACAGATACGCAGTATTTT. Residues: CASSVGRTSDSSTDTQYF.

V is TRBV10-1 and J is TRBJ2-1, with TRBD2 as a possible D gene (6 bases). The V end lost 0 bases, the J end lost 2 bases, and 11 bases lay between the germline ends. Germline V gene lookup returns CDR1 WNHNN and CDR2 SYGVQD (reference sequence). This CDR3 is built from 16 residues. The DNA for the CDR3 is TGCGCCAGCAGTGAGTCCAGCGGACTACCCTACAATGAGCAGTTCTTC. The encoded protein is CASSESSGLPYNEQFF.

The V and J genes are TRBV7-2 and TRBJ1-5, with D unresolved. Germline V gene data show CDR1 as SGHTA and CDR2 as FQGNSA. Trimming removed 4 bases at V and 5 bases at J, with 12 bases between. This CDR3 region has 14 residues. Written as DNA, the CDR3 is TGTGCCAGCAGCTCCCGGGGTACCGATCAGCCCCAGCATTTT. Protein product: CASSSRGTDQPQHF. Using reference TRBV7-2 and TRBJ1-5 for the parts outside the CDR3, the full variable domain is GAGVSQSPSNKVTEKGKDVELRCDPISGHTALYWYRQSLGQGLEFLIYFQGNSAPDKSGLPSDRFSAERTGGSVSTLTIQRTQQEDSAVYLCASSSRGTDQPQHFGDGTRLSIL.

The chain recombines TRBV10-1 with TRBJ2-7; D is unclear. Germline V gene lookup returns CDR1 WNHNN and CDR2 SYGVQD (reference sequence). Trimming shortened V by 3 bases and J by 3 bases, and 15 bases separated the two germline ends. The CDR3 is 15 amino acids. The CDR3 reads CASSEGTGHDYEQYF. DNA for the CDR3: TGCGCCAGCAGTGAAGGCACGGGCCACGACTACGAGCAGTACTTC.

The chain couples TRBV5-1 to TRBJ2-1; no clear D gene. Trimming pared 6 bases from V and 5 bases from J, leaving 12 bases between. Germline V gene data show CDR1 as SGHRS and CDR2 as YFSETQ. The CDR3 spans 13 residues. The CDR3 bases are TGCGCCAGCAAGGTACAGCCGCACAATGAGCAGTTCTTC. It encodes CASKVQPHNEQFF. Full variable domain (missing parts from reference TRBV5-1 and TRBJ2-1): KAGVTQTPRYLIKTRGQQVTLSCSPISGHRSVSWYQQTPGQGLQFLFEYFSETQRNKGNFPGRFSGRQFSNSRSEMNVSTLELGDSALYLCASKVQPHNEQFFGPGTRLTVL.

The chain combines TRBV2 with TRBJ2-7; D remains unclear. Trimming cost V 1 base and J 3 bases, with 4 bases left between them. From germline, CDR1 is SNHLY and CDR2 FYNNEI. The CDR3 runs to 12 residues. Here the CDR3 DNA reads TGTGCCAGCAGTGAAGAGGTCTACGAGCAGTACTTC. Its protein is CASSEEVYEQYF.

This sequence joins TRBV27 and TRBJ1-6; D unresolved. This CDR3 has 12 amino acids. CDR1 and CDR2 from the germline V gene are MNHEY and SMNVEV (reference sequence). Trimming removed 6 bases from V and 10 bases from J, with 10 bases in between. The CDR3 loop is CASSSMGSPLHF. DNA of the CDR3: TGTGCCAGCAGCAGTATGGGCTCACCCCTCCACTTT.

The rearrangement uses TRBV5-1 and TRBJ2-2; D is unresolved. CDR1 and CDR2 (germline): SGHRS, YFSETQ. V was cut by 4 bases and J by 0 bases, with 7 bases left in between. The length of the CDR3 is 14 residues. CDR3 amino acids: CASSRDSNTGELFF. Written as DNA, the CDR3 is TGCGCCAGCAGCCGTGACTCGAACACCGGGGAGCTGTTTTTT.

The chain joins TRBV10-2 to TRBJ2-2, with D possibly matching TRBD2 (6 bases). Germline CDR1 is WSHSY and CDR2 is SAAADI. V gave up 7 bases and J gave up 0 bases, with 9 bases separating them. This CDR3 comprises 14 residues. CDR3 protein: CASMGLSNTGELFF. CDR3 nucleotide sequence: TGCGCCAGCATGGGACTTTCGAACACCGGGGAGCTGTTTTTT.

The chain combines TRBV29-1 with TRBJ2-5; D not resolved. Looked up from germline, CDR1 is SQVTM and CDR2 is ANQGSEA. The CDR3 length is 11 residues. Trimming took 8 bases from V and 4 from J, leaving 11 bases between them. CDR3 nucleotides: TGCAGCTCTCAAAAGATAGAGACCCAGTACTTC. Translating gives CSSQKIETQYF. The whole variable domain, remainder taken from reference TRBV29-1 and TRBJ2-5, is SAVISQKPSRDICQRGTSLTIQCQVDSQVTMMFWYRQQPGQSLTLIATANQGSEATYESGFVIDKFPISRPNLTFSTLTVSNMSPEDSSIYLCSSQKIETQYFGPGTRLLVL.

The chain carries TRBV10-3 and TRBJ1-1, with D possibly being TRBD1 (5 bases). V gave up 3 bases and J gave up 3 bases, with 20 bases separating them. The germline V gene has CDR1 ENHRY and CDR2 SYGVKD. The CDR3 runs to 17 residues. The chain's CDR3 is CAISDRRTGRGDTEAFF. For the CDR3, the DNA is TGTGCCATCAGTGATCGTCGGACCGGTAGGGGTGACACTGAAGCTTTCTTT.

This chain uses TRBV15 with TRBJ2-1, with 9 bases identical to TRBD1. The CDR3 is made up of 15 amino acids. In germline, CDR1 is LNHNV, CDR2 YYDKDF (reference sequence). With V trimmed by 4 bases and J by 7 bases, 8 bases remained unmatched. This chain's CDR3 is CATSKGQGNWNEQFF. The CDR3 bases are TGTGCCACCAGCAAAGGACAGGGGAATTGGAATGAGCAGTTCTTC.

Concerning this clone itself: Within the sample, other DNA sequences also encode this same CDR3. This chain joins TRBV6-5 and TRBJ2-2; tentative D call: TRBD1 (6 bases). V was shortened by 5 bases and J by 0 bases, with 10 bases between the two germline ends. The CDR3 has 15 amino acids. CDR1 MNHEY and CDR2 SVGAGI come from the germline V gene. CDR3 amino acids: CASSPGTSNTGELFF. The CDR3 DNA reads TGTGCCAGCAGTCCCGGGACATCGAACACCGGGGAGCTGTTTTTT.

This rearrangement joins TRBV5-4 to TRBJ2-3; 8 positions agree with TRBD1. J lost 3 bases, V lost 3 bases, and 15 bases had no gene match. The CDR3 has 18 amino acids. In germline, CDR1 is SGHNT, CDR2 YYREEE (reference sequence). Here the CDR3 DNA reads TGTGCCAGCAGCTCGGTACCCCTTCCGAGGACAGGGACAGATACGCAGTATTTT. Translating it yields CASSSVPLPRTGTDTQYF.

The gene calls are TRBV7-6 and TRBJ2-5, with a weak D call TRBD2 (6 bases). Germline-derived CDR1 and CDR2 are SGHVS and FNYEAQ. The length of the CDR3 is 14 residues. The V and J ends lost 0 bases and 3 bases respectively, with 8 bases between them. The CDR3 protein is CASSLAPGEETQYF. Here the CDR3 DNA reads TGTGCCAGCAGCTTAGCGCCGGGGGAAGAGACCCAGTACTTC.

The V and J genes are TRBV27 and TRBJ1-4; D is perhaps TRBD1 (5 bases). There are 15 residues in the CDR3. Per the germline V gene, CDR1 is MNHEY and CDR2 is SMNVEV (reference sequence). The V and J ends lost 0 bases and 5 bases respectively, with 10 bases between them. CDR3 nucleotide sequence: TGTGCCAGCAGTTTATCCCGACGGGGGAATGAAAAACTGTTTTTT. It codes for CASSLSRRGNEKLFF.